A single TCR beta chain is shown here with its context. In the source study's methods: Amplification of reference gene primers was used by the study to estimate nucleated cell counts. The method was immunoSEQ multiplex PCR; TCRdb's version includes in-frame clones alone and lacks a portion of them. The V and J calls and clone size are taken from that table; D and trimming were inferred from the DNA. The profile shows 150,000 to 180,000 clones, roughly 80% of them singletons. CDR3 length: 15 residues. With 0 bases removed from V and 3 bases from J, the gap between germline ends came to 11 bases. Germline-derived CDR1 and CDR2 are LNHDA and SQIVND (reference sequence). This specimen comes from a study of blood T cell repertoires in COVID-19. Across the whole study: COVID-19 samples collected from the United States, Italy and Spain covered acute and convalescent phases. Sources were T cells, B-cell-depleted T cells, or PBMCs; the material itself was cDNA or gDNA.

The TCR was taken from an elderly man with acute or convalescent COVID-19. V gene TRBV19 combines with J gene TRBJ1-2; D is unclear. Material for sequencing was peripheral blood. Here the CDR3 reads CASSIDPSGYYGYTF. The DNA for the CDR3 is TGTGCCAGTAGTATAGATCCAAGCGGGTACTATGGCTACACCTTC.